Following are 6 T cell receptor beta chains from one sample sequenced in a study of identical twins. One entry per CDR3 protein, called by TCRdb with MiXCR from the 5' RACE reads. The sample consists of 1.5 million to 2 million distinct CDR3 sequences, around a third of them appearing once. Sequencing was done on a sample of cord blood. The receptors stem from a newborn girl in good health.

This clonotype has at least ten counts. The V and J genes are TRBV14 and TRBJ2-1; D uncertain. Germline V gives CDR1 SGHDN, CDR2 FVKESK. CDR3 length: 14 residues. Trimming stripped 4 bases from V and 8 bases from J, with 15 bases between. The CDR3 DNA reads TGTGCCAGCAGCCCCAGGTCCGTTCGGGATGAGCAGTTCTTC. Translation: CASSPRSVRDEQFF.

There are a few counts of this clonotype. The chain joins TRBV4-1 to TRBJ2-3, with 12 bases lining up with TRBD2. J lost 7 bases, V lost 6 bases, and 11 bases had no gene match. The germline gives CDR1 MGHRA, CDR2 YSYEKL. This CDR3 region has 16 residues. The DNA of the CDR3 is TGCGCCAGCAGTCGATTGCTAGCGGGAGGGCCGAATACGCAGTATTTT. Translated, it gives CASSRLLAGGPNTQYF.

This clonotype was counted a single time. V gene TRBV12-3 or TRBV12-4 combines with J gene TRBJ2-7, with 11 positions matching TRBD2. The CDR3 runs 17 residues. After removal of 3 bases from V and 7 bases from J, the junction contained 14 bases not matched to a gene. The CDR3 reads CASSLTSGALTYNEQYF. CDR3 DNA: TGTGCCAGCAGTTTGACTAGCGGGGCCCTCACCTACAATGAGCAGTACTTC.

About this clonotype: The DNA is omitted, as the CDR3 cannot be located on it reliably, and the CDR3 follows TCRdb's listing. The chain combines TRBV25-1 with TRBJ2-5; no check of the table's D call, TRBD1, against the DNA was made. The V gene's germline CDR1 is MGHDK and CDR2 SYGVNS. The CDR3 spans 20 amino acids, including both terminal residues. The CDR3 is CASSETPGQGFERPSTSQYF.

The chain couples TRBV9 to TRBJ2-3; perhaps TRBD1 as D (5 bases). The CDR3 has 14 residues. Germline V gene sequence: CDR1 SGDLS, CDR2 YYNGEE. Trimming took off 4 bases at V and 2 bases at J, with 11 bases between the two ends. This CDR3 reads CASSQNRPTDTQYF. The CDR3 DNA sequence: TGTGCCAGCAGCCAAAACAGGCCCACAGATACGCAGTATTTT.

CDR3 coding DNA: TGTGCCAGCAGCCAAGATAAGAGGGGGCTTTATGGCTACACCTTC. Protein: CASSQDKRGLYGYTF. The chain is built from TRBV4-2 and TRBJ1-2, with 7 bases matching TRBD1. The CDR3 runs to 15 residues. V trimming: 0 bases; J trimming: 5 bases; junction bases outside the gene matches: 6. Per the germline V gene, CDR1 is LGHNA and CDR2 is YNFKEQ.